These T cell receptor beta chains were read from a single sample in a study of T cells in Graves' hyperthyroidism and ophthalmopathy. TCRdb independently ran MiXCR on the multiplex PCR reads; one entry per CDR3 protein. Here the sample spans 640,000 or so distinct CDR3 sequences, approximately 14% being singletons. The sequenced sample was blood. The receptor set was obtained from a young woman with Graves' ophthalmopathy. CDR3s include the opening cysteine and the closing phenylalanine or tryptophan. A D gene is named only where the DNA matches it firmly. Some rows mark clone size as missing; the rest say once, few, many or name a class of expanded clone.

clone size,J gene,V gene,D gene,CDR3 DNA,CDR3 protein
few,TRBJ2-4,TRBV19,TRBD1,TGTGCCAGTAGTATCACCTCCGAGACAGGGGCGGGAAACATTCAGTACTTC,CASSITSETGAGNIQYF
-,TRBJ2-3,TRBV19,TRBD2,TGTGCCAGTGCACTTAGCGGGAGCCTCACAGATACGCAGTATTTT,CASALSGSLTDTQYF
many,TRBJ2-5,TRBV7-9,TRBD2,TGTGCCAGCAGCGCTAGCGGGGAAGAGACCCAGTACTTC,CASSASGEETQYF
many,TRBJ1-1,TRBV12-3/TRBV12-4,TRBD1,TGTGCCAGCAGGGGACAGGGTTTTCTGGAAGCTTTCTTT,CASRGQGFLEAFF
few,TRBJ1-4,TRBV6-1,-,TGTGCCAGCAGTGCTCGTGAGGGTGAAAAACTGTTTTTT,CASSAREGEKLFF
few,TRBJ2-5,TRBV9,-,TGTGCCAGCAGCGTAGTGCGCACGGGGCAGCGGCTGGGAGAGACCCAGTACTTC,CASSVVRTGQRLGETQYF
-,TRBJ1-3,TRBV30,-,TGTGCCTGGAGTATCGGGGCGCAAGGAAACACCATATATTTT,CAWSIGAQGNTIYF
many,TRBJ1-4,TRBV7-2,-,TGTGCCAGCACCCCTAGACACGGATGGAATGAAAAACTGTTTTTT,CASTPRHGWNEKLFF
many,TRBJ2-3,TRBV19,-,TGTGCCAGTACCGAGGTCTCCACAGATACGCAGTATTTT,CASTEVSTDTQYF
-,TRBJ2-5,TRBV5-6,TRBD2,TGTGCCAGCAGCACAAACGGGAGGGGCTACCAACGGGGGACCCAGTACTTC,CASSTNGRGYQRGTQYF
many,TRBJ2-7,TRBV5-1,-,TGCGCCAGCAGCTTGGCCCGACACACCGAGCAGTACTTC,CASSLARHTEQYF
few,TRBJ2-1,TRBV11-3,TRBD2,TGTGCCAGCAGCTTAGATGGCCCTCTAGCGGGAGCCCTCAATGAGCAGTTCTTC,CASSLDGPLAGALNEQFF
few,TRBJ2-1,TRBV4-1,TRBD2,TGCGCCAGCAGCGACCCTAGCGGGAGGGCCTGGTCCTACAATGAGCAGTTCTTC,CASSDPSGRAWSYNEQFF
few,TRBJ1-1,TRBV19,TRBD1,TGTGCCAGTAGTATAGACGGGACAGGGCTCACTGAAGCTTTCTTT,CASSIDGTGLTEAFF
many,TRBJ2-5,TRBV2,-,TGTGCCAGCAGCGGACTAGTAGGGGGGATGGGAGAGACCCAGTACTTC,CASSGLVGGMGETQYF
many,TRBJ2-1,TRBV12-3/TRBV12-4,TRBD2,TGTGCCAGCAGTTGGGGAAGCGGGAGCAATGAGCAGTTCTTC,CASSWGSGSNEQFF
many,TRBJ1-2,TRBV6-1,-,TGTGCCAGCAGTGAATATGGGGCGGATGGCTACACCTTC,CASSEYGADGYTF
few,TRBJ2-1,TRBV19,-,TGTGCCAGTAGTACCCTGACTTATGAGCAGTTCTTC,CASSTLTYEQFF
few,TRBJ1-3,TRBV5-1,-,TGCGCCAGCAGCTCTCAACAGGGCACGTCCTCTGGAAACACCATATATTTT,CASSSQQGTSSGNTIYF
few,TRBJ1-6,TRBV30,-,TGTGCCTGGAGTACGGGACTCCAAGGGGAACCCCTCCACTTT,CAWSTGLQGEPLHF
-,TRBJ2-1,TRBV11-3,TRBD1,TGTGCCAGCAGCTACAGGGACAGTTACTCCTACAATGAGCAGTTCTTC,CASSYRDSYSYNEQFF
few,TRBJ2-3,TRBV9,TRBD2,TGTGCCAGCAGCGGGGACTACGGAGAAAGGCAGTATTTT,CASSGDYGERQYF